Shown below are 16 T cell receptor beta chains from a single sample sequenced in a study of cytomegalovirus exposure and HLA in healthy donors listed by TCRdb under 2017. To prepare the library, the immunoSEQ multiplex PCR assay was applied. For the multiplex PCR, a mixture combining 60 forward primers for TCR Vbeta segments and 13 reverse primers for TCR Jbeta segments was used. The immuneACCESS repertoire file appears here via TCRdb, limited to in-frame rearrangements. These files lack a portion of the clones; in checked studies, under half of the deficit traces to unresolved V genes, and the cause of the others is not known. The sample yields some 100,000 clones; 60% to 85% were counted once. The top ten constitute around 12% of the sample. Sequencing was carried out using PBMCs. These receptors were taken from a middle-aged woman in good health and CMV-seropositive.

In this sample, this clone turned up once. The chain carries TRBV5-1 and TRBJ2-3, with 7 nucleotides matching TRBD2. CDR1 and CDR2 (germline): SGHRS, YFSETQ. V shed 7 bases, J shed 1 base, and the junction held 3 bases outside the gene matches. The CDR3 covers 13 residues. CDR3 nucleotides: TGCGCCAGCGGCCGGGGGGGCACAGATACGCAGTATTTT. Its translation: CASGRGGTDTQYF.

This clone is a singleton in its sample. The chain links TRBV19 to TRBJ2-7, with 7 nucleotides matching TRBD2. Germline V gives CDR1 LNHDA, CDR2 SQIVND (reference sequence). CDR3 size: 15 residues. J lost 4 bases, V lost 0 bases, and 6 bases had no gene match. The CDR3 region has the DNA TGTGCCAGTAGTATAGATGCAGTCGGGGGGTACGAGCAGTACTTC. Translating gives CASSIDAVGGYEQYF.

The chain has TRBV9 and TRBJ1-2; TRBD1 matches 7 bases. Per germline, CDR1 SGDLS and CDR2 YYNGEE. The V gene end was trimmed by 6 bases and the J gene end by 6 bases; junction bases not matched to a gene: 11. There are 14 residues in the CDR3. CDR3 region: CASTRDRADHGYTF. The CDR3 bases are TGTGCCAGCACCAGAGACAGGGCCGACCATGGCTACACCTTC.

The chain links TRBV5-1 to TRBJ1-1; the match to TRBD1 covers 8 bases. The V gene end was trimmed by 5 bases and the J gene end by 4 bases; junction bases not matched to a gene: 7. The CDR3 extends over 14 amino acids. In germline, CDR1 is SGHRS, CDR2 YFSETQ. CDR3 amino acids: CASRPQGEGTEAFF. For the CDR3, the DNA is TGCGCCAGCAGACCACAGGGGGAGGGCACTGAAGCTTTCTTT.

This clone has only one observation. This rearrangement joins TRBV11-2 to TRBJ2-2, with D possibly being TRBD2 (6 bases). This CDR3 is 16 amino acids long. V was shortened by 1 base and J by 6 bases, with 15 bases between the two germline ends. CDR1 is SGHAT and CDR2 is FQNNGV in the germline V gene. This CDR3 reads CASSLALASRAGELFF. As DNA, the CDR3 is TGTGCCAGCAGCTTAGCCCTAGCGAGTCGTGCCGGGGAGCTGTTTTTT.

The chain recombines TRBV6-6 with TRBJ2-3; 10 nucleotides line up with TRBD2. Germline CDR1 and CDR2: MNHNY and SVGAGI (reference sequence). The CDR3 spans 16 residues. J gave up 1 base and V 5 bases, and 6 bases lay outside the gene matches. This CDR3 is CASSPPLAGGTDTQYF. The DNA of the CDR3 is TGTGCCAGCAGTCCGCCTCTAGCGGGGGGCACAGATACGCAGTATTTT.

In its sample, this clone was seen a few times. The rearrangement links TRBV6-1 to TRBJ1-1; 7 bases align to TRBD1. V was pared by 4 bases and J by 4 bases, with 12 bases of the junction left unmatched. Germline CDR1 is MNHNS and CDR2 is SASEGT. The CDR3 is 16 residues long. The CDR3 is CASSGLKRQGPTEAFF. Written as DNA, the CDR3 is TGTGCCAGCAGTGGTCTCAAGCGACAGGGCCCCACTGAAGCTTTCTTT.

This clone was seen only a few times. The chain is built from TRBV7-8 and TRBJ1-5, with D perhaps matching TRBD1 (6 bases). V lost 5 bases to trimming and J lost 6 bases, with 17 bases between them. CDR1 and CDR2 from the germline V gene are SGHVS and FQNEAQ. This CDR3 comprises 15 residues. The CDR3 DNA sequence: TGTGCCAGCAGCCTAAATTCTGGGGGCATTCAGCCCCAGCATTTT. Amino acids: CASSLNSGGIQPQHF.

The chain combines TRBV18 with TRBJ2-1, with a possible D match to TRBD1 (8 bases). V shed 0 bases and J shed 6 bases, with 18 bases lying between them. This CDR3 region has 17 residues. Germline lookup yields CDR1 KGHSH and CDR2 LQKENI. Here the CDR3 DNA reads TGTGCCAGCTCACCACCGAGCGGGACAGGCAGGGGCAATGAGCAGTTCTTC. It is translated as CASSPPSGTGRGNEQFF.

The chain recombines TRBV5-1 with TRBJ2-7, with D hard to call. This CDR3 contains 11 residues. Germline values: CDR1 SGHRS, CDR2 YFSETQ. Trimming cost V 4 bases and J 3 bases, with 5 bases left between them. The CDR3 loop reads CASSSYYEQYF. The CDR3 DNA reads as TGCGCCAGCAGCAGCTACTACGAGCAGTACTTC.

This clone has just one count. J is TRBJ2-5 and V is TRBV5-6, with a weak D call TRBD1 (6 bases). The germline gives CDR1 SGHDT, CDR2 YYEEEE. There are 15 residues in the CDR3. The germline V and J ends were trimmed by 0 bases and 9 bases, with 18 bases remaining between them. CDR3 bases: TGTGCCAGCAGCTTGGAAGGCGGACAGATTAAGTCCCAGTACTTC. Protein: CASSLEGGQIKSQYF.

This clone was found once. The chain joins TRBV7-9 to TRBJ1-1, with no clear D. V dropped 6 bases and J dropped 7 bases, with 9 bases sitting between them. CDR3 length: 11 amino acids. Looked up from germline, CDR1 is SEHNR and CDR2 is FQNEAQ (reference sequence). CDR3 amino acids: CASRQALEAFF. CDR3 in DNA: TGTGCCAGCAGGCAGGCTCTTGAAGCTTTCTTT.

V and J are TRBV6-5 and TRBJ2-7; 8 bases match TRBD2. This CDR3 has 13 amino acids. V lost 4 bases and J lost 2; bases outside the gene matches: 1. Germline CDR1 and CDR2: MNHEY and SVGAGI. CDR3 nucleotides: TGTGCCAGCAGTTTAGCGGGGACCTACGAGCAGTACTTC. Its protein product is CASSLAGTYEQYF.

The genes are TRBV5-1 and TRBJ2-2, with TRBD2 matching 8 bases. The germline V gene encodes CDR1 SGHRS and CDR2 YFSETQ. With 4 bases clipped from V and 4 bases from J, the junction kept 6 bases outside the gene matches. The CDR3 runs to 15 residues. The CDR3 DNA reads as TGCGCCAGCAGCCCCCGGGAGGGGCGCACCGGGGAGCTGTTTTTT. Translation: CASSPREGRTGELFF.

The chain uses TRBV9 and TRBJ2-7, with 7 nucleotides matching TRBD1. Looked up from germline, CDR1 is SGDLS and CDR2 is YYNGEE. The CDR3 contains 13 residues. Trimming at V came to 2 bases and at J to 5 bases, leaving 4 bases not matched to a gene. CDR3: CASSVGTENEQYF. DNA of the CDR3: TGTGCCAGCAGCGTCGGGACAGAGAACGAGCAGTACTTC. Combining the CDR3 with reference TRBV9 and TRBJ2-7 gives the whole variable domain DSGVTQTPKHLITATGQRVTLRCSPRSGDLSVYWYQQSLDQGLQFLIQYYNGEERAKGNILERFSAQQFPDLHSELNLSSLELGDSALYFCASSVGTENEQYFGPGTRLTVT.

J is TRBJ2-2 and V is TRBV27, with unresolved D. Germline V gives CDR1 MNHEY, CDR2 SMNVEV (reference sequence). This CDR3 comprises 12 residues. The V and J ends lost 5 bases and 3 bases respectively, with 4 bases between them. CDR3 coding DNA: TGTGCCAGCAGTCCTTACACCGGGGAGCTGTTTTTT. It codes for CASSPYTGELFF.